This is a list of T cell receptor beta chains from one sample in a study of blood T cells in healthy people across ages. TCRdb analysed the 5' RACE reads with MiXCR anew, one entry per CDR3 protein. This sample has roughly 790,000 distinct CDR3 sequences; roughly 45% occur once, and the top ten carry around a fifth. Sequenced: blood. Receptor source: a woman aged 60 to 75 in good health. The CDR3 runs from the conserved cysteine through the conserved F or W. D genes are given only for firm matches. Clone size, where shown, is once, few, many, or a class for clones that have expanded.

CDR3nt,CDR3aa,j_gene,d_gene,v_gene,abundance,len
TGCGCCAGTACGGACAGGGGCGAGACCCAGTACTTC,CASTDRGETQYF,TRBJ2-5,TRBD1,TRBV5-1,NA,12
TGTGCCAGCAGCTTTACAGGGGATACGACCCAGTACTTC,CASSFTGDTTQYF,TRBJ2-5,TRBD1,TRBV7-2,few,13
TGTGCCAGCAGTTTGCCCCGGGATGTTTCAGGCAAAAACATTCAGTACTTC,CASSLPRDVSGKNIQYF,TRBJ2-4,NA,TRBV28,few,17
TGCAGTGCTACGGCGCAACTCATCTATGGCTACACCTTC,CSATAQLIYGYTF,TRBJ1-2,NA,TRBV20-1,NA,13
TGTGCCAGCAGCTTAGGGGCGGGAGGGCCCGATTCGGATGAGCAGTTCTTC,CASSLGAGGPDSDEQFF,TRBJ2-1,TRBD2,TRBV7-2,many,17
TGTGCCAGCAGCCCCGACTGGACTAGCGGGGGGCATGAGCAGTTCTTC,CASSPDWTSGGHEQFF,TRBJ2-1,TRBD2,TRBV11-1,many,16
TGTGCCAGCAGCCAAGAGCACAGAAAGGAAGAGACCCAGTACTTC,CASSQEHRKEETQYF,TRBJ2-5,NA,TRBV3-1,NA,15
TGTGCCAGACTAGCGGGATCCGGCGACAATGAGCAGTTCTTC,CARLAGSGDNEQFF,TRBJ2-1,TRBD2,TRBV6-4,few,14
TGTGCTAGTGGTTCCTCCCGGGGACTAGCGGAACACAATGAGCAGTTCTTC,CASGSSRGLAEHNEQFF,TRBJ2-1,TRBD2,TRBV12-5,NA,17
TGTGCCAGCACCACACCGGTTTCCACTGAAGCTTTCTTT,CASTTPVSTEAFF,TRBJ1-1,NA,TRBV28,once,13
TGTGCCAGCAGTTTACTTGGGCAGGGTATAGATGAGCAGTTCTTC,CASSLLGQGIDEQFF,TRBJ2-1,NA,TRBV12-3/TRBV12-4,few,15
TGCAGTGCTAGGTCAGACAGAACTAATGAAAAACTGTTTTTT,CSARSDRTNEKLFF,TRBJ1-4,NA,TRBV20-1,few,14
TGTGCCAGCAGGGCCTCTAGCGGGAGAAACAATGAGCAGTTCTTC,CASRASSGRNNEQFF,TRBJ2-1,TRBD2,TRBV6-2/TRBV6-3,many,15
TGTGCCATCAGTGAGTACCTCACAGGTACGCAGTATTTT,CAISEYLTGTQYF,TRBJ2-3,NA,TRBV10-3,NA,13
TGTGCCAGCAGAATATCTGGGGACACTGAAGCTTTCTTT,CASRISGDTEAFF,TRBJ1-1,NA,TRBV6-6,few,13
TGTGCCAGCAGTGACTACAGGGGCAATTCACCCCTCCACTTT,CASSDYRGNSPLHF,TRBJ1-6,TRBD1,TRBV6-1,few,14
TGTGCCAGCGGGGGCGGGGGGTGGAATACGCAGTATTTT,CASGGGGWNTQYF,TRBJ2-3,TRBD2,TRBV7-2,NA,13
TGTGCCACCAGTGTCGCAGGAGATAGCAATCAGCCCCAGCATTTT,CATSVAGDSNQPQHF,TRBJ1-5,NA,TRBV24-1,NA,15
TGCAGCGTGAGGGACAGGACGGCTGAAAAACTGTTTTTT,CSVRDRTAEKLFF,TRBJ1-4,TRBD1,TRBV29-1,few,13
TGTGCCAGCACTTCAGACAGATGGTTTTCCTACGAGCAGTACTTC,CASTSDRWFSYEQYF,TRBJ2-7,NA,TRBV2,NA,15
TGTGCCAGCAGTTTGACAGGGAGGAATACGCAGTATTTT,CASSLTGRNTQYF,TRBJ2-3,NA,TRBV12-3/TRBV12-4,few,13
TGTGCCAGCAGGTTAGAGAGGACAGCCGCGGAGACCCAGTACTTC,CASRLERTAAETQYF,TRBJ2-5,NA,TRBV12-3/TRBV12-4,many,15
TGTGCCAGCAGCCCCTACCCCGGGGAGCTGTTTTTT,CASSPYPGELFF,TRBJ2-2,NA,TRBV12-3/TRBV12-4,few,12
TGTGCCATCAGTGAAGGGGACAGGAACTATGGCTACACCTTC,CAISEGDRNYGYTF,TRBJ1-2,TRBD1,TRBV10-3,NA,14
TGTGCCAGCTCACCCTCCAGAGACCAACATCAGCCCCAGCATTTT,CASSPSRDQHQPQHF,TRBJ1-5,NA,TRBV18,few,15
TGCAGCGATACGATAACGGATGAGCAGTTCTTC,CSDTITDEQFF,TRBJ2-1,NA,TRBV29-1,NA,11
TGTGCCAGCAGTAACAAGGGGACTAGCGGGGGTGCCCGGGGAGATACGCAGTATTTT,CASSNKGTSGGARGDTQYF,TRBJ2-3,TRBD2,TRBV27,NA,19
TGTGCCACCAGTGCCAACACAGATACGCAGTATTTT,CATSANTDTQYF,TRBJ2-3,NA,TRBV24-1,few,12
TGTGCCAGCACTGGAGGGTTAACTTACGAGCAGTACTTC,CASTGGLTYEQYF,TRBJ2-7,NA,TRBV6-6,NA,13
TGTGCCACCAGTGAGCAGGGACCTCGTGAAAAACTGTTTTTT,CATSEQGPREKLFF,TRBJ1-4,NA,TRBV24-1,once,14
TGTGCCAGCAGGACCTTTGCAGGAGCGGGAGCAATCAACCGTCCGCAGTATTTT,CASRTFAGAGAINRPQYF,TRBJ2-3,TRBD2,TRBV7-8,NA,18
TGTGCCAGCAGTTTAGGTCAGCTGGAGACCCAGTACTTC,CASSLGQLETQYF,TRBJ2-5,NA,TRBV28,many,13
TGTGCCAGCAGCTTGAGGGGACAGGGAGTTAGATCACCCCTCCACTTT,CASSLRGQGVRSPLHF,TRBJ1-6,TRBD1,TRBV5-6,NA,16
TGTGCCAGCAGTTTACAACCTAGCGGGGTTGGCAATGAGCAGTTCTTC,CASSLQPSGVGNEQFF,TRBJ2-1,TRBD2,TRBV27,NA,16
TGTGCCAGCAGCGTAGGGGGACAGTATAATTCACCCCTCCACTTT,CASSVGGQYNSPLHF,TRBJ1-6,TRBD1,TRBV9,few,15
TGTGCCAGCAGTCGTCCCAGCGGGAGGGCCGATGAGCAGTTCTTC,CASSRPSGRADEQFF,TRBJ2-1,TRBD2,TRBV11-2,few,15
TGTGCCAGCAGCTTAGGACCGCAGTACGGCACAGATACGCAGTATTTT,CASSLGPQYGTDTQYF,TRBJ2-3,NA,TRBV7-9,NA,16
TGTGCCATCAGTGCTAGCCAGCGGAACTACAATGAGCAGTTCTTC,CAISASQRNYNEQFF,TRBJ2-1,NA,TRBV10-3,few,15
TGTGCCAGCAGCTCCCCCGGACAGGGGCCCAATGAGCAGTTCTTC,CASSSPGQGPNEQFF,TRBJ2-1,TRBD1,TRBV6-5,few,15
TGCAGTGCTAGAGATAGGGGAGTAAGCACAGATACGCAGTATTTT,CSARDRGVSTDTQYF,TRBJ2-3,NA,TRBV20-1,NA,15
TGCAGCGTAGACCGGGGCCTTAAAGAGACCCAGTACTTC,CSVDRGLKETQYF,TRBJ2-5,NA,TRBV29-1,many,13
TGTGCCAGCAGTTTGGGGACTCTATACAATGAGCAGTTCTTC,CASSLGTLYNEQFF,TRBJ2-1,NA,TRBV6-2/TRBV6-3,NA,14
TGTGCCATCAGTGGAGGGGACAGCCACTCCAATGAGCAGTTCTTC,CAISGGDSHSNEQFF,TRBJ2-1,TRBD1,TRBV10-3,NA,15
TGTGCCAGCAGTTATAACAGGGGGAATGGCTACACCTTC,CASSYNRGNGYTF,TRBJ1-2,TRBD1,TRBV27,few,13
TGTGCCAGCAGTTTAGCGGGGCTAGGTGACGAGCAGTACTTC,CASSLAGLGDEQYF,TRBJ2-7,NA,TRBV12-3/TRBV12-4,NA,14
TGTGCCAGCAGCCAAGTCCCGGGTCACTATAATTCACCCCTCCACTTT,CASSQVPGHYNSPLHF,TRBJ1-6,NA,TRBV3-1,few,16
TGCGCCAGTAAAAAAGACGGGGGGGCTACCTACGAGCAGTACTTC,CASKKDGGATYEQYF,TRBJ2-7,TRBD2,TRBV10-2,NA,15
TGTGCCAGCACCACAGGGTCTGGGGCCAACGTCCTGACTTTC,CASTTGSGANVLTF,TRBJ2-6,NA,TRBV12-3/TRBV12-4,many,14
TGTGCCAGCAGCGGACTAGCGGGAGGGTACCTCGAGCAGTACTTC,CASSGLAGGYLEQYF,TRBJ2-7,TRBD2,TRBV7-2,NA,15
TGTGCCACCAGCCCAGACAGGGCTAAGACTGGGGCCAACGTCCTGACTTTC,CATSPDRAKTGANVLTF,TRBJ2-6,TRBD1,TRBV24-1,few,17
TGTGCCAGCGAGGGAGGACGGCGGGAGCAGTACTTC,CASEGGRREQYF,TRBJ2-7,NA,TRBV7-9,NA,12
TGTGCCAGCAGCGTAACCGGGACTTCTATCTACGAGCAGTACTTC,CASSVTGTSIYEQYF,TRBJ2-7,NA,TRBV9,few,15
TGTGCCACCAGCAGAGCCACAGGATTGGGTACCTATGGCTACACCTTC,CATSRATGLGTYGYTF,TRBJ1-2,NA,TRBV15,few,16
TGTGCCAGCAGTTCGAACAGTCCCCAAGAGACCCAGTACTTC,CASSSNSPQETQYF,TRBJ2-5,NA,TRBV12-3/TRBV12-4,many,14
TGTGCCAGCAGTTCTTTCGGGCCGGACTACACCTTC,CASSSFGPDYTF,TRBJ1-2,NA,TRBV6-2/TRBV6-3,few,12
TGCAGTGCTAGAGACGGGCGACAGGGGGATAATTCACCCCTCCACTTT,CSARDGRQGDNSPLHF,TRBJ1-6,TRBD1,TRBV20-1,NA,16
TGTGCCAGCAGCAAAGAGAATGTGAGACTAGCGGGGGGCGCTACTAGCACAGATACGCAGTATTTT,CASSKENVRLAGGATSTDTQYF,TRBJ2-3,NA,TRBV21-1,NA,22
TGTGCCAGCATTACACAGGGTAACACTGAAGCTTTCTTT,CASITQGNTEAFF,TRBJ1-1,NA,TRBV6-1,few,13
TGCAGTGCTAGAGGGGGGATCGCGGGTTTGGAGACCCAGTACTTC,CSARGGIAGLETQYF,TRBJ2-5,NA,TRBV20-1,few,15
TGCAGCGCCCGGGACAGGGACTCCTTTAACTATGGCTACACCTTC,CSARDRDSFNYGYTF,TRBJ1-2,TRBD1,TRBV29-1,NA,15